The clone carrying this T cell receptor beta chain was counted only a few times. Antigen unknown. The source of the sample is a study of beta chain features in type 1 diabetes. Study background: Sorted cell examination encompassed about 110,000,000 cells across all samples.

Broader study findings: All four CD4+ subsets from Type 1 diabetes patients carried moderately but significantly shorter TCRB CDR3s. For patients, the naive, central memory and Treg TCRB repertoires appeared more alike than for healthy donors. High TCR expression in some cells could lead to their over-representation in cDNA sequencing.

CD45RO/CCR7/CD25/CD127/CD95/CD27 separated CD4+ naive, central memory, regulatory and stem cell-like memory cells by sorting. Expressed TCRB transcripts were sequenced because the isolated RNA had all been reverse transcribed beforehand. TCRdb's copy holds only in-frame clones and misses some; the assay was immunoSEQ multiplex PCR. Here the sample spans 160,000 or so clones, 6.5% to 10% being singletons. V gave up 7 bases and J gave up 6 bases, with 22 bases separating them. This CDR3 has 16 amino acids. CDR1 is MDHEN and CDR2 is SYDVKM in the germline V gene. The material sequenced was central memory CD4+ T cells from blood. This sequence originates from a woman younger than 35 with type 1 diabetes. The chain carries TRBV28 and TRBJ1-5; D is undetermined. This chain's CDR3 is CASTPSGESSFQPQHF. CDR3 bases: TGTGCCAGCACACCGAGTGGGGAGTCAAGTTTTCAGCCCCAGCATTTT.